This T cell receptor (beta chain) was profiled in a study of spatial heterogeneity in lung cancer. Study outcomes and limitations: The study found ubiquitous expanded tumor TCRs in blood more at resection than follow-up.

This clonotype has just a few counts. Its antigen is unidentified. A single record per CDR3 protein comes from TCRdb applying MiXCR to the 5' RACE reads. The sample contains about 36,000 distinct CDR3 sequences, over 6.5% of which appear only once. Time point specified: blood at routine non-recurrence follow-up after resection. This receptor was taken from a male donor with early-stage non-small cell lung cancer. The source material was PBMCs, sampled at follow-up.

The DNA of the CDR3 is TGCAGCGTTGAAGATCCAGCGGGGGGCCACTACAATGAGCAGTTCTTC. Its protein product is CSVEDPAGGHYNEQFF. The chain combines TRBV29-1 with TRBJ2-1; TRBD2 aligns across 9 bases. Germline loops: CDR1 SQVTM, CDR2 ANQGSEA. The CDR3 spans 16 residues. V lost 0 bases to trimming and J lost 3 bases; unmatched junction nucleotides: 6.